This TCR beta chain was sequenced during a study of radiotherapy plus CTLA-4 blockade in lung cancer. Study in general: Of the patients, roughly 20% showed objective responses and roughly 31% attained disease control.

Study-wide results and limits: Radiotherapy with ipilimumab was followed by blood expansion of tumor-derived clones.

Only in-frame clones appear in the TCRdb table, and some are missing; sequencing was by immunoSEQ multiplex PCR. The repertoire holds about 50,000 clones, with 73% as singletons. This clone came up once. Its matching antigen is unknown. V lost 0 bases and J 6 bases, leaving 12 bases between the germline ends. CDR1 and CDR2 (germline): LNHNV, YYDKDF (reference sequence). There are 15 residues in the CDR3. This specimen was peripheral blood, taken from a patient treated with radiotherapy plus ipilimumab. The chain carries TRBV15 and TRBJ2-1, with D uncertain. This sequence was found in a human donor with non-small cell lung cancer who had a complete response to radiotherapy plus ipilimumab. CDR3 bases: TGTGCCACCAGCAGAGATATGTCCACAGCCAATGAGCAGTTCTTC. Encoded protein: CATSRDMSTANEQFF.